This T cell receptor (beta chain) was recovered during a study of STAT5B mutations in CD4+ large granular lymphocyte leukemia (dated 2022 in TCRdb). Some background on the complete study: Among the healthy controls, the CDR3 'QG' motif was associated with a particular HLA allele. The study compared the TCRbeta repertoires of patients with CD4+ T-cell large granular lymphocyte leukemia against those of healthy blood donors. The purity of purified fractions was confirmed by flow cytometry on FACSCanto II or FACSVerse to exceed 95% among lymphocytes.

TCRbeta rearrangements were sequenced from genomic DNA using the immunoSEQ assay at survey resolution. The original methods were these. In the TCR sequencing data, the smallest productive clonotype frequency that could be detected was 2.59 x 10-5. Analyses included only productive TCRbeta rearrangements, meaning complete and in-frame sequences. Simpson clonality, calculated in the immunoSEQ Analyzer version 3.0, was used as the measure of sample clonality. Clones were binned by frequency as very rare, small, medium, large (1-20%) or hyperexpanded (>20%). Generation probabilities were estimated with OLGA 1.2.3, V-gene circos plots were made with VDJtools, specificities were searched in VDJdb, and CDR3 motifs were identified with GLIPH. TCRdb retrieved this table from immuneACCESS and kept in-frame rearrangements only. Not all clones are present; in checked studies, unresolved V genes account for under half, and no reason is known for the remainder. Clone size and V and J calls were adopted from that table, with D and trimming inferred from the DNA. The table for this sample lists tens of thousands of clones; around 85% of them were counted only once. Jointly, the top ten make up 0.3% to 0.35% of the sample.

Overall results and qualifications from the work: Enrichment of TRBV06-family usage was observed among the top patient clones (8/27) relative to healthy controls (2/35). Each patient's main leukemic clonotypes were private, but around 25% of these clonotypes showed up at low frequency in the non-leukemic repertoires of other patients. Greater clonality appeared to be present in CD4-sorted patient repertoires than in healthy CD4+ repertoires, and the difference was retained after the putative leukemic clones were removed. Data were not HLA-matched; higher clonality in CD4+ versus CD8+ T-LGLL could reflect the relatively small sample size.

The germline V gene gives CDR1 as SGHRS and CDR2 as YFSETQ. From the cysteine up to the phenylalanine, the CDR3 has a length of 15 residues. The sequence is cut down to CDR3 DNA, 45 bases in frame from base 1. V and J lose 5 bases and 5 bases, and a span of 17 bases separates them. Regarding this clone: It has no known antigen specificity. Per-nucleotide qualities are absent, and no much larger clonotype sits a single base away.

Healthy controls were 37 blood donors whose buffy coats came from the Finnish Red Cross blood service. All TCR-sequenced material derived from peripheral blood: patient blood samples and healthy donor buffy coats. Ficoll-Hypaque gradient centrifugation was used to isolate peripheral blood mononuclear cells. CD4+ cells were magnetically purified from the buffy coats of healthy controls. Genomic DNA was extracted with the Gentra Puregene Cell and Tissue kit and quantified on a Qubit 2.0 fluorometer. The sequence derives from a human donor in good health. The chain is assembled from TRBV5-1 and TRBJ2-4, with TRBD2 tentatively as D gene (7 bases match). The specimen was CD4+ T cells from blood buffy coats. The DNA is TGCGCCAGCAGGGATGGTCGGGGGGCGCAAAACATTCAGTACTTC. Its translation reads: CASRDGRGAQNIQYF. The CDR3, completed at both ends by the reference TRBV5-1 and TRBJ2-4 genes, gives the full variable domain KAGVTQTPRYLIKTRGQQVTLSCSPISGHRSVSWYQQTPGQGLQFLFEYFSETQRNKGNFPGRFSGRQFSNSRSEMNVSTLELGDSALYLCASRDGRGAQNIQYFGAGTRLSVL.